This entry features one T cell receptor beta chain sequence. The target antigen is unknown. This sample stems from a study of OX40 agonist ivuxolimab in advanced cancers. Some clones are missing from TCRdb's copy, which holds only in-frame ones; the method was immunoSEQ multiplex PCR. The sample has about 82,000 clones, 70% to 90% seen once. Findings and limits, study-wide: Mean expanded clone counts were higher in CD8+ than CD4+ T cells.

The receptor's source is an adult with an advanced solid tumor such as melanoma, head and neck, liver or kidney cancer. The starting material was CD4+ or CD8+ T cells sorted from blood, obtained in a trial of the OX40 agonist ivuxolimab.

The CDR3 spells CASSTQTGPGLRTNQPQHF. DNA of the CDR3: TGTGCCAGCAGCACCCAGACAGGGCCGGGCCTTAGAACCAATCAGCCCCAGCATTTT. The chain couples TRBV7-2 to TRBJ1-5; 7 nucleotides agree with TRBD1. V was pared by 5 bases and J by 3 bases, with 19 bases of the junction left unmatched. The CDR3 runs 19 residues. Germline CDR1 reads SGHTA; CDR2 reads FQGNSA.